This T cell receptor (beta chain) is from a study of blood T cell repertoires in COVID-19 (dated by TCRdb to the early 2020s). Describing the broader study: Recovered participants in ImmuneRACE Cohort 3 were defined by two consecutive negative NP/OP PCR tests, clearance by a healthcare professional, or resolution of symptoms. Deeply sampled blood TCRbeta repertoires from subjects exposed to, actively infected with, or recovered from COVID-19 were included in the dataset. The collaborator samples originated in the United States, Italy and Spain and spanned the acute and convalescent phases of COVID-19. The prospective study material was composed of cDNA or gDNA derived from T cells, B-cell-depleted T cells, or PBMCs. The repertoires were released in a freely available public database meant as a resource for research on the immune response to SARS-CoV-2. The samples were drawn from two sources: the first 160 participants of the ongoing ImmuneRACE study, and 950 to 1,500 subjects contributed by 6 global collaborators. HLA class I and class II types, where available, came from metadata supplied by the sample provider rather than from assay-based typing. A de-identified subject ID, COVID-19 status, age in years and sex were almost always included in the sample metadata. What the authors observed across the whole study: The quantity of clinical and demographic metadata differed by source and by participant and was supplied without curation.

TCRbeta CDR3 regions were amplified from genomic DNA using the immunoSEQ Assay, a bias-controlled multiplex PCR. In the paper's pipeline: Nucleated cell counts per sample were estimated from amplification of reference gene primers within the assay. To quantify the absolute abundance of each unique TCRbeta CDR3 rearrangement, sequence reads were collapsed and filtered. For each sample, productive Simpson clonality was calculated as the square root of Simpson's diversity index over productive rearrangements. TCRdb re-hosts the immuneACCESS table, in-frame sequences only. Its copies lack some clones; in the studies checked, an unresolved V gene accounts for under half of them, and the cause for the rest is not known. V and J calls plus clone size are reproduced from that table; the DNA served to infer D and trimming. In this sample the table shows roughly 150,000 clones, roughly 78% of which occur a single time. The ten largest account for about 20% of the sample.

Comment on this clone: It lacks a known antigen. No quality values exist for individual bases; no much larger clone is one base distant.

Participants in the prospective study were aged about 18 to 90 years, lived in under 30 United States geographic areas, and enrolled through a virtual design. To assign participants to cohorts, the prospective study relied on clinical history that participants themselves reported in a screening survey and a study questionnaire. Mobile phlebotomists in the prospective study collected whole blood, serum and a nasopharyngeal or oropharyngeal swab from every participant. Prospective study participants could optionally give additional blood draws and questionnaires over an approximately 2-month period. Blood samples from the prospective study were shipped frozen or at room temperature prior to DNA extraction. Germline trimming: 3 bases from V, 4 bases from J; junction bases outside gene matches: 8. Taken from the germline V gene, the CDR1 and CDR2 loops are SGHTA and FQGTGA. The CDR3 sequence holds 16 residues, the cysteine and phenylalanine included. Only CDR3 DNA is held: 48 bases, read in frame from base 1.

The sample consisted of PBMCs or T cells enriched from blood (not recorded which). The sequence derives from a woman in her 70s in a cohort exposed to, infected with or recovered from COVID-19 (not recorded which). The rearranged segments are TRBV7-3 and TRBJ2-1, with TRBD1 identical over 8 junction bases. At the DNA level, the sequence is TGTGCCAGCAGCTTCTCCGGGACAGGCGATTACAATGAGCAGTTCTTC. Its amino acids are CASSFSGTGDYNEQFF. When the CDR3 is completed using the reference TRBV7-3 and TRBJ2-1 genes on either side, the full variable domain is GAGVSQTPSNKVTEKGKYVELRCDPISGHTALYWYRQSLGQGPEFLIYFQGTGAADDSGLPNDRFFAVRPEGSVSTLKIQRTERGDSAVYLCASSFSGTGDYNEQFFGPGTRLTVL.